The clone carrying this TCR beta chain was found once. Its specificity is unknown. It may be a read error: a sequence one base away is much more abundant. This sample is drawn from a study of T cells in Graves' hyperthyroidism and ophthalmopathy. Study summary: Peripheral blood was acquired at first diagnosis, ahead of any therapy whatsoever.

Overall study findings and caveats: The model foresaw ophthalmopathy a median around 6 months prior to onset. Appearing also in blood were most of the thyroid clonotypes expanded above 0.001.

Germline values: CDR1 MNHEY, CDR2 SMNVEV (reference sequence). This CDR3 region has 14 residues. RNA transcripts gave rise to amplified TCR beta CDR3 regions. With the HTBI primer set, the TCR CDR3 went through a first round of RT-PCR. MiXCR, run by TCRdb on the multiplex PCR reads, gives a single entry per CDR3 protein. The data show under 400,000 distinct CDR3 sequences, 15% to 17% seen once. Blood was sampled at initial diagnosis of hyperthyroidism, prior to onset of any ophthalmopathy symptoms. V and J are TRBV27 and TRBJ2-7; 10 bases fit TRBD1. Sequencing was performed on blood. This clonotype originated in a woman younger than 35 with Graves' hyperthyroidism that later progressed to Graves' ophthalmopathy. The CDR3 DNA reads as TGTGCCAGCAGTTCCGGGACAGGGGTGGCCGAGCATTACTTC. Translated: CASSSGTGVAEHYF.